Listed below are T cell receptor beta chains from one sample, sequenced in a study of blood T cell repertoires in COVID-19. Libraries were prepared by immunoSEQ multiplex PCR; TCRdb keeps only in-frame clonotypes and omits some of them. The table shows about 68,000 clones, with approximately 81% occurring only once. What was sequenced was peripheral blood. These receptor sequences come from a man aged 50 or older with active COVID-19. The CDR3 runs from the conserved cysteine through the conserved F or W. Fields, in order: J gene, V gene, D gene, clone size, CDR3 protein, CDR3 DNA. A D gene is named only where the DNA matches it firmly. Clone size is stated in some rows and not others, as once, few, many or a class when expanded.

J gene: TRBJ2-1; V gene: TRBV12-3/TRBV12-4; D gene: NA; clone size: NA; CDR3 protein: CASSPLVEQFF; CDR3 DNA: TGTGCCAGCAGCCCACTAGTTGAGCAGTTCTTC
J gene: TRBJ2-1; V gene: TRBV5-5; D gene: TRBD2; clone size: NA; CDR3 protein: CASSLGGLANNEQFF; CDR3 DNA: TGTGCCAGCAGCTTGGGCGGACTAGCGAACAATGAGCAGTTCTTC
J gene: TRBJ2-3; V gene: TRBV5-6; D gene: TRBD2; clone size: NA; CDR3 protein: CASSLSAGVTDTQYF; CDR3 DNA: TGTGCCAGCAGCTTATCGGCGGGAGTAACAGATACGCAGTATTTT
J gene: TRBJ1-5; V gene: TRBV5-6; D gene: NA; clone size: few; CDR3 protein: CASSLEAGKNQPQHF; CDR3 DNA: TGTGCCAGCAGCTTGGAGGCAGGGAAGAATCAGCCCCAGCATTTT
J gene: TRBJ1-6; V gene: TRBV13; D gene: NA; clone size: few; CDR3 protein: CASSSREYNSPLHF; CDR3 DNA: TGTGCCAGCAGCTCCCGGGAGTATAATTCACCCCTCCACTTT
J gene: TRBJ2-7; V gene: TRBV5-1; D gene: TRBD1; clone size: NA; CDR3 protein: CASSPQTGGAEQYF; CDR3 DNA: TGCGCCAGCAGCCCTCAGACAGGGGGCGCCGAGCAGTACTTC
J gene: TRBJ1-2; V gene: TRBV5-1; D gene: TRBD1; clone size: once; CDR3 protein: CASSFQGGSYGYTF; CDR3 DNA: TGCGCCAGCAGCTTCCAGGGGGGAAGCTATGGCTACACCTTC
J gene: TRBJ2-1; V gene: TRBV3-1/TRBV3-2; D gene: TRBD1; clone size: once; CDR3 protein: CASSPAGTGKQFF; CDR3 DNA: TGTGCCAGCAGCCCTGCGGGGACAGGAAAGCAGTTCTTC
J gene: TRBJ2-7; V gene: TRBV11-3; D gene: TRBD1; clone size: NA; CDR3 protein: CASSLVTGNEQYF; CDR3 DNA: TGTGCCAGCAGCTTAGTGACAGGGAATGAGCAGTACTTC
J gene: TRBJ2-7; V gene: TRBV9; D gene: TRBD1; clone size: NA; CDR3 protein: CASSVAGQGSYEQYF; CDR3 DNA: TGTGCCAGCAGCGTAGCGGGACAGGGATCCTACGAGCAGTACTTC
J gene: TRBJ2-7; V gene: TRBV13; D gene: NA; clone size: NA; CDR3 protein: CASSPEANYEQYF; CDR3 DNA: TGTGCCAGCAGCCCCGAGGCAAACTACGAGCAGTACTTC
J gene: TRBJ2-7; V gene: TRBV18; D gene: TRBD1; clone size: NA; CDR3 protein: CASSPRGTGLSYEQYF; CDR3 DNA: TGTGCCAGCTCACCGCGAGGGACAGGCCTCTCCTACGAGCAGTACTTC
J gene: TRBJ2-7; V gene: TRBV7-2; D gene: NA; clone size: NA; CDR3 protein: CASSPRRRGLSYEQYF; CDR3 DNA: TGTGCCAGCAGCCCTCGACGGCGGGGGCTCTCCTACGAGCAGTACTTC
J gene: TRBJ2-5; V gene: TRBV7-8; D gene: NA; clone size: NA; CDR3 protein: CASSLALRQGKETQYF; CDR3 DNA: TGTGCCAGCAGCTTAGCTTTAAGGCAGGGGAAAGAGACCCAGTACTTC
J gene: TRBJ1-1; V gene: TRBV7-2; D gene: NA; clone size: NA; CDR3 protein: CASSLALGAGDTEAFF; CDR3 DNA: TGTGCCAGCAGCTTAGCGCTGGGGGCAGGGGACACTGAAGCTTTCTTT
J gene: TRBJ2-1; V gene: TRBV4-1; D gene: TRBD2; clone size: NA; CDR3 protein: CASSSTSSGGALWLNEQFF; CDR3 DNA: TGCGCCAGCAGCTCCACCTCTAGCGGGGGGGCATTGTGGCTCAATGAGCAGTTCTTC
J gene: TRBJ2-1; V gene: TRBV4-1; D gene: TRBD1; clone size: NA; CDR3 protein: CASSQPRDRAYNEQFF; CDR3 DNA: TGCGCCAGCAGCCAACCCCGGGACAGGGCCTACAATGAGCAGTTCTTC
J gene: TRBJ2-6; V gene: TRBV4-3; D gene: NA; clone size: NA; CDR3 protein: CASSQVAGNSGANVLTF; CDR3 DNA: TGCGCCAGCAGCCAAGTGGCGGGTAACTCTGGGGCCAACGTCCTGACTTTC
J gene: TRBJ1-2; V gene: TRBV7-9; D gene: NA; clone size: NA; CDR3 protein: CASSSGRRSSYTF; CDR3 DNA: TGTGCCAGCAGCTCCGGACGGAGGTCGAGCTACACCTTC
J gene: TRBJ2-7; V gene: TRBV7-2; D gene: NA; clone size: NA; CDR3 protein: CASSLRTDSYEQYF; CDR3 DNA: TGTGCCAGCAGCCTACGGACAGACTCCTACGAGCAGTACTTC
J gene: TRBJ1-2; V gene: TRBV25-1; D gene: NA; clone size: NA; CDR3 protein: CASSEGGSYGYTF; CDR3 DNA: TGTGCCAGCAGTGAAGGGGGCAGCTATGGCTACACCTTC
J gene: TRBJ2-5; V gene: TRBV11-2; D gene: NA; clone size: NA; CDR3 protein: CASRLQASQETQYF; CDR3 DNA: TGTGCCAGCAGGCTCCAAGCTAGCCAAGAGACCCAGTACTTC
J gene: TRBJ2-5; V gene: TRBV5-5; D gene: TRBD1; clone size: NA; CDR3 protein: CATRGSTRLEETQYF; CDR3 DNA: TGTGCCACCAGGGGGAGTACAAGACTGGAGGAGACCCAGTACTTC
J gene: TRBJ2-3; V gene: TRBV5-1; D gene: NA; clone size: once; CDR3 protein: CASTPEGMRTDTQYF; CDR3 DNA: TGCGCCAGCACCCCCGAGGGAATGCGGACAGATACGCAGTATTTT
J gene: TRBJ1-1; V gene: TRBV7-6; D gene: NA; clone size: few; CDR3 protein: CASSRGQSNTEAFF; CDR3 DNA: TGTGCCAGCAGCCGGGGACAATCGAACACTGAAGCTTTCTTT
J gene: TRBJ1-5; V gene: TRBV19; D gene: NA; clone size: NA; CDR3 protein: CASSGGEGTNQPQHF; CDR3 DNA: TGTGCCAGTAGTGGGGGCGAGGGAACTAATCAGCCCCAGCATTTT
J gene: TRBJ2-7; V gene: TRBV6-6; D gene: NA; clone size: NA; CDR3 protein: CASEDAYGSEDF; CDR3 DNA: TGTGCCAGCGAAGACGCGTACGGGTCAGAGGACTTC
J gene: TRBJ1-5; V gene: TRBV21-1; D gene: NA; clone size: NA; CDR3 protein: CASSHNGGSSNQPQHF; CDR3 DNA: TGTGCCAGCAGCCATAACGGAGGGTCAAGCAATCAGCCCCAGCATTTT
J gene: TRBJ2-2; V gene: TRBV19; D gene: NA; clone size: NA; CDR3 protein: CAASLSGVGELFF; CDR3 DNA: TGTGCCGCATCGCTTAGCGGTGTCGGGGAGCTGTTTTTT
J gene: TRBJ2-5; V gene: TRBV7-2; D gene: TRBD2; clone size: NA; CDR3 protein: CASSPNFGRGEETQYF; CDR3 DNA: TGTGCCAGCAGCCCCAACTTTGGGCGGGGGGAAGAGACCCAGTACTTC
J gene: TRBJ1-2; V gene: TRBV10-3; D gene: NA; clone size: NA; CDR3 protein: CAISWEGGDGYTF; CDR3 DNA: TGTGCCATCAGTTGGGAGGGGGGAGATGGCTACACCTTC
J gene: TRBJ2-1; V gene: TRBV11-2; D gene: TRBD2; clone size: NA; CDR3 protein: CASSFLAGSYNEQFF; CDR3 DNA: TGTGCCAGCAGCTTTCTAGCGGGCTCCTACAATGAGCAGTTCTTC
J gene: TRBJ1-1; V gene: TRBV30; D gene: NA; clone size: NA; CDR3 protein: CAYSGRQNTEAFF; CDR3 DNA: TGTGCCTATTCTGGGCGCCAGAACACTGAAGCTTTCTTT
J gene: TRBJ2-7; V gene: TRBV30; D gene: NA; clone size: NA; CDR3 protein: CAWARGNAYEQYF; CDR3 DNA: TGTGCCTGGGCTCGGGGGAACGCCTACGAGCAGTACTTC
J gene: TRBJ2-6; V gene: TRBV3-1/TRBV3-2; D gene: NA; clone size: NA; CDR3 protein: CASSRQGGAAGANVLTF; CDR3 DNA: TGTGCCAGCAGCCGACAGGGAGGTGCTGCAGGGGCCAACGTCCTGACTTTC
J gene: TRBJ2-2; V gene: TRBV5-1; D gene: NA; clone size: NA; CDR3 protein: CASSSEGSGQNTGELFF; CDR3 DNA: TGCGCCAGCAGCTCAGAGGGTTCTGGCCAGAACACCGGGGAGCTGTTTTTT
J gene: TRBJ2-3; V gene: TRBV29-1; D gene: TRBD1; clone size: NA; CDR3 protein: CSVAGTGGADTQYF; CDR3 DNA: TGCAGCGTTGCCGGGACAGGGGGCGCGGATACGCAGTATTTT
J gene: TRBJ2-2; V gene: TRBV4-2; D gene: NA; clone size: NA; CDR3 protein: CASSQAIAGRNTGELFF; CDR3 DNA: TGTGCCAGCAGCCAAGCAATTGCGGGGCGCAACACCGGGGAGCTGTTTTTT
J gene: TRBJ1-1; V gene: TRBV6-6; D gene: TRBD1; clone size: NA; CDR3 protein: CASSFRGRQTEAFF; CDR3 DNA: TGTGCCAGCAGTTTCAGGGGGCGCCAAACTGAAGCTTTCTTT
J gene: TRBJ2-7; V gene: TRBV6-2/TRBV6-3; D gene: TRBD1; clone size: NA; CDR3 protein: CASSALTQGAPYEQYF; CDR3 DNA: TGTGCCAGCAGCGCCCTGACCCAGGGGGCCCCCTACGAGCAGTACTTC
J gene: TRBJ2-3; V gene: TRBV24-1; D gene: NA; clone size: NA; CDR3 protein: CATSDAEAGTRDTQYF; CDR3 DNA: TGTGCCACCAGTGATGCGGAGGCGGGAACGAGGGATACGCAGTATTTT
J gene: TRBJ2-1; V gene: TRBV19; D gene: TRBD2; clone size: NA; CDR3 protein: CASSTLAGVVEQFF; CDR3 DNA: TGTGCCAGTAGTACCCTAGCGGGAGTAGTTGAGCAGTTCTTC
J gene: TRBJ2-7; V gene: TRBV20-1; D gene: NA; clone size: NA; CDR3 protein: CSARYKYEQYF; CDR3 DNA: TGCAGTGCTAGATACAAGTACGAGCAGTACTTC
J gene: TRBJ2-3; V gene: TRBV4-3; D gene: TRBD2; clone size: once; CDR3 protein: CASSQVGSSGGLTDTQYF; CDR3 DNA: TGCGCCAGCAGCCAAGTCGGTTCAAGCGGGGGGCTCACAGATACGCAGTATTTT
J gene: TRBJ1-4; V gene: TRBV5-8; D gene: NA; clone size: NA; CDR3 protein: CASTLFRDNNEKLFF; CDR3 DNA: TGTGCCAGCACCTTGTTCCGGGACAACAATGAAAAACTGTTTTTT
J gene: TRBJ1-4; V gene: TRBV5-1; D gene: TRBD1; clone size: NA; CDR3 protein: CATSTGTNEKLFF; CDR3 DNA: TGCGCCACCTCGACAGGGACTAATGAAAAACTGTTTTTT
J gene: TRBJ1-5; V gene: TRBV6-6; D gene: TRBD1; clone size: NA; CDR3 protein: CASSSDRASNQPQHF; CDR3 DNA: TGTGCCAGCAGCTCCGACAGGGCGAGCAATCAGCCCCAGCATTTT
J gene: TRBJ1-1; V gene: TRBV4-1; D gene: NA; clone size: NA; CDR3 protein: CASSPGGPTEAFF; CDR3 DNA: TGCGCCAGCAGTCCGGGAGGACCCACTGAAGCTTTCTTT
J gene: TRBJ2-1; V gene: TRBV5-1; D gene: TRBD2; clone size: NA; CDR3 protein: CASSLGDYTYNEQFF; CDR3 DNA: TGCGCCAGCAGTTTGGGGGACTACACCTACAATGAGCAGTTCTTC
J gene: TRBJ2-5; V gene: TRBV7-8; D gene: NA; clone size: NA; CDR3 protein: CASSLGQAKTQYF; CDR3 DNA: TGTGCCAGCAGCCTCGGACAAGCAAAGACCCAGTACTTC
J gene: TRBJ2-1; V gene: TRBV6-6; D gene: TRBD2; clone size: NA; CDR3 protein: CASNKASGGPYNEQFF; CDR3 DNA: TGTGCCAGCAATAAGGCCAGCGGGGGGCCGTACAATGAGCAGTTCTTC
J gene: TRBJ2-7; V gene: TRBV7-2; D gene: NA; clone size: NA; CDR3 protein: CASSPGTFEQYF; CDR3 DNA: TGTGCCAGCAGCCCTGGGACATTCGAGCAGTACTTC
J gene: TRBJ1-4; V gene: TRBV4-1; D gene: TRBD1; clone size: NA; CDR3 protein: CASSQGRGFATNEKLFF; CDR3 DNA: TGCGCCAGCAGCCAAGGCAGGGGGTTTGCGACTAATGAAAAACTGTTTTTT
J gene: TRBJ1-4; V gene: TRBV5-1; D gene: NA; clone size: NA; CDR3 protein: CASSFGGTSGGEKLFF; CDR3 DNA: TGCGCCAGCAGCTTTGGTGGGACTTCGGGTGGGGAAAAACTGTTTTTT
J gene: TRBJ2-7; V gene: TRBV2; D gene: TRBD1; clone size: NA; CDR3 protein: CASSEDRTAIEQYF; CDR3 DNA: TGTGCCAGCAGCGAGGACAGGACCGCAATCGAGCAGTACTTC